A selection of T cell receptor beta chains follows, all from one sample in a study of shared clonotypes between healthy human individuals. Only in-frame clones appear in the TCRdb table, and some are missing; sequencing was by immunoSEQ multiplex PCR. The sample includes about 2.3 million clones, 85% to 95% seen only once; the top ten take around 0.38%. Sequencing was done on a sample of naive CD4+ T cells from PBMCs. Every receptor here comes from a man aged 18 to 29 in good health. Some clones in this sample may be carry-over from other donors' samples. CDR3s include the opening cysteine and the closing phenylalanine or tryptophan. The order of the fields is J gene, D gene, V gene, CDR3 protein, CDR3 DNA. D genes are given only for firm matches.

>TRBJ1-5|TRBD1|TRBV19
CASRPTGRGNQPQHF
TGTGCCAGTAGACCGACAGGGAGAGGCAATCAGCCCCAGCATTTT
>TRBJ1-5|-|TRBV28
CASSLLRQPQHF
TGTGCCAGCAGTTTGTTACGTCAGCCCCAGCATTTT
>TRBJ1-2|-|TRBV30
CAWSVPPQGSNYGYTF
TGTGCCTGGAGTGTTCCCCCTCAGGGGTCTAACTATGGCTACACCTTC
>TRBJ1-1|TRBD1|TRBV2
CASSSAGGGTEAFF
TGTGCCAGCAGCTCCGCAGGGGGCGGCACTGAAGCTTTCTTT
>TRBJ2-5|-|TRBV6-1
CASSEARGAWETQYF
TGTGCCAGCAGTGAAGCGCGCGGAGCATGGGAGACCCAGTACTTC
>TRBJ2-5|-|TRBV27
CASSLLGQETQYF
TGTGCCAGCAGTTTATTGGGCCAAGAGACCCAGTACTTC
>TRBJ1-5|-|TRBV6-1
CASSAPPDRSNQPQHF
TGTGCCAGCAGTGCCCCGCCCGACAGATCCAATCAGCCCCAGCATTTT
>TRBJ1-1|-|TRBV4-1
CASSQRRASTAFTAFF
TGCGCCAGCAGTCAAAGGAGAGCCTCGACGGCATTCACGGCTTTCTTT
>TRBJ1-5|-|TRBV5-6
CASSLDRVQPQHF
TGTGCCAGCAGCTTGGACAGGGTACAGCCCCAGCATTTT
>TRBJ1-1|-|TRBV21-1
CASSKVGGLNTEAFF
TGTGCCAGCAGCAAAGTGGGGGGCCTGAACACTGAAGCTTTCTTT
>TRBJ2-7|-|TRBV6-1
CASMGVGHSYEQYF
TGTGCCAGCATGGGGGTAGGCCACTCCTACGAGCAGTACTTC
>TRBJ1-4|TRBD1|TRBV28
CASSFLTGGDEKLFF
TGTGCCAGCAGTTTTTTGACAGGGGGCGATGAAAAACTGTTTTTT
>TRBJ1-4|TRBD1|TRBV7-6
CASSLGDRAYEKLFF
TGTGCCAGCAGCTTAGGGGACAGGGCTTATGAAAAACTGTTTTTT